This T cell receptor beta chain was captured by sequencing in a study of blood T cell repertoires in COVID-19. At the level of the study: In each case, the material was cDNA or gDNA derived from T cells, B-cell-depleted T cells, or PBMCs.

This CDR3 comprises 19 residues. The germline V gene encodes CDR1 SGHRS and CDR2 YFSETQ. Trimming cost V 3 bases and J 0 bases, with 22 bases left between them. Some clones are missing from TCRdb's copy, which holds only in-frame ones; the method was immunoSEQ multiplex PCR. The sample lists around 64,000 clones, roughly 78% occurring once. This clone occurred a few times. The specimen was peripheral blood. This receptor was identified in a man in his 60s with acute or convalescent COVID-19. The rearrangement links TRBV5-1 to TRBJ2-1, with a weak D call TRBD1 (6 bases). The CDR3 loop is CASSSNLYRTASSYNEQFF. CDR3 sequence (DNA): TGCGCCAGCAGCTCCAACTTATACAGGACAGCCAGCTCCTACAATGAGCAGTTCTTC.